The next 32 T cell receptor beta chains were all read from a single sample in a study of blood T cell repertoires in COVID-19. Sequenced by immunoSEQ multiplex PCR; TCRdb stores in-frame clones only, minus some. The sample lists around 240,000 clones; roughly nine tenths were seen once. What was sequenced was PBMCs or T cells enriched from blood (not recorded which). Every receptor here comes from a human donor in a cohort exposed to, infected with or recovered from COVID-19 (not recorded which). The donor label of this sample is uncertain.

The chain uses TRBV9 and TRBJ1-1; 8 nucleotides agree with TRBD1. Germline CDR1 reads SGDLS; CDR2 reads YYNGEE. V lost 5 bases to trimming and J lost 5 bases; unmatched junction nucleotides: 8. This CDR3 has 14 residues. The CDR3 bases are TGTGCCAGCAGTCCAGGGGGCGTAGAGACTGAAGCTTTCTTT. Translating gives CASSPGGVETEAFF.

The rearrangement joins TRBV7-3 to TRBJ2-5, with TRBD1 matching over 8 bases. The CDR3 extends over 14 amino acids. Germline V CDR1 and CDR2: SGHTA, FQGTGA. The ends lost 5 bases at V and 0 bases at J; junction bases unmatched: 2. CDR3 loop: CASSPTGDQETQYF. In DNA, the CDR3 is TGTGCCAGCAGCCCGACAGGGGACCAAGAGACCCAGTACTTC.

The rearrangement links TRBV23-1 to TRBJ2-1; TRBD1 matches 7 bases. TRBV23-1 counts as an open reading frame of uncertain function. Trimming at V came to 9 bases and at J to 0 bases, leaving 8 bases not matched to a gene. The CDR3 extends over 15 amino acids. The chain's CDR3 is CARNKDRRSYNEQFF. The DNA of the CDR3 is TGCGCCAGGAACAAGGACAGGCGCTCCTACAATGAGCAGTTCTTC.

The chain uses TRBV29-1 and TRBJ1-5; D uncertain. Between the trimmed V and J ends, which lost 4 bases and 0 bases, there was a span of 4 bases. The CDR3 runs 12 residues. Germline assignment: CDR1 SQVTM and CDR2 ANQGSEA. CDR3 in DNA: TGCAGCGTTGGGCATAGCAATCAGCCCCAGCATTTT. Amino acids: CSVGHSNQPQHF.

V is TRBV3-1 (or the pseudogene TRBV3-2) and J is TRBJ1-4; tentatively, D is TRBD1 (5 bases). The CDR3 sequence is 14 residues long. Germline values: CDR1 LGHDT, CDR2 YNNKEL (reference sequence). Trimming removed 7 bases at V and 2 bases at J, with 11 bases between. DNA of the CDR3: TGTGCCAGCACCCCGGGGGGGACTAATGAAAAACTGTTTTTT. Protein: CASTPGGTNEKLFF.

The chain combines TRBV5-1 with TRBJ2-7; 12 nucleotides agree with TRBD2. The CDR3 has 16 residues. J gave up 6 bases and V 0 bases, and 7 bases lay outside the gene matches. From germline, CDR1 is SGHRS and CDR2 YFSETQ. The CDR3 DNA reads TGCGCCAGCAGCTTGGCCCCGGGACTAGCGGGCCTCGAGCAGTACTTC. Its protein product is CASSLAPGLAGLEQYF.

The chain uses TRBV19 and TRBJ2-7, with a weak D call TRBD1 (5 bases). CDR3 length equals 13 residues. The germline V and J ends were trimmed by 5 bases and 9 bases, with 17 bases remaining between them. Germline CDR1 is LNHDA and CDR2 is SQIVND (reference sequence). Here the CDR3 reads CASSETDSLGQYF. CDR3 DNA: TGTGCCAGTAGTGAGACTGACAGTCTTGGGCAGTACTTC.

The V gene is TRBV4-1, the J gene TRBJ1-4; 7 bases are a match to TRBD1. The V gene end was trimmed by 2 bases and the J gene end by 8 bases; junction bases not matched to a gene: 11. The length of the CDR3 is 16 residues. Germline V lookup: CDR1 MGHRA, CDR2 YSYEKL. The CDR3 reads CASSQLGRGQVEKLFF. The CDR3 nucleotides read TGCGCCAGCAGCCAACTAGGACGCGGACAGGTCGAAAAACTGTTTTTT.

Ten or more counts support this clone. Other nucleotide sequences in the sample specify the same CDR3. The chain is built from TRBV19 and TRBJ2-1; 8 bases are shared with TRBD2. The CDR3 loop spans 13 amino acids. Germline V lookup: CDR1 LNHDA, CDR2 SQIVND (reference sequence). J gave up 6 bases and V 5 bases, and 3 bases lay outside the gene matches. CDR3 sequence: CASSAGLANEQFF. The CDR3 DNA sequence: TGTGCCAGTAGTGCTGGACTAGCCAATGAGCAGTTCTTC.

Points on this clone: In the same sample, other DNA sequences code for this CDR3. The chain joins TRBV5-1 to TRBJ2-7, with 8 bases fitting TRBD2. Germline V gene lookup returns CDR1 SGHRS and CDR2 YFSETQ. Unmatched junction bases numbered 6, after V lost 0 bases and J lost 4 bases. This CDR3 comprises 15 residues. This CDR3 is CASSLVAGGSYEQYF. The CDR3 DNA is TGCGCCAGCAGCTTGGTTGCGGGGGGCAGTTACGAGCAGTACTTC.

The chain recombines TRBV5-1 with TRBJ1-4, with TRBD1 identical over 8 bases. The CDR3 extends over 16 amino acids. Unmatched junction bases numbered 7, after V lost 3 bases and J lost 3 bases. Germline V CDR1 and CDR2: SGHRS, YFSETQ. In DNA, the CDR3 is TGCGCCAGCAGCTCGACAGGGGTCTACCCTAATGAAAAACTGTTTTTT. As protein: CASSSTGVYPNEKLFF.

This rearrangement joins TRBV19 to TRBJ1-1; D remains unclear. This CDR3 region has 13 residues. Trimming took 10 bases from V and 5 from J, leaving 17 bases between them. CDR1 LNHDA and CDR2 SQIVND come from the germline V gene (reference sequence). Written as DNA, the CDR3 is TGTGCCACGCGACTGGAGAGGAAGACTGAAGCTTTCTTT. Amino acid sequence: CATRLERKTEAFF.

Here the CDR3 reads CASSLQINTEAFF. CDR3 bases: TGTGCCAGCAGCTTGCAGATAAACACTGAAGCTTTCTTT. The chain recombines TRBV5-4 with TRBJ1-1; D gene unclear. Trimming took off 1 base at V and 2 bases at J, with 6 bases between the two ends. Germline loops: CDR1 SGHNT, CDR2 YYREEE (reference sequence). CDR3 length equals 13 residues.

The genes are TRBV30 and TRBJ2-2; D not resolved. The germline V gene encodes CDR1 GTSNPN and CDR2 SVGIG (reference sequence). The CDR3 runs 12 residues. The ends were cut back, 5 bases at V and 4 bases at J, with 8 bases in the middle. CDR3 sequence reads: CAWSPFTGELFF. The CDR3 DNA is TGTGCCTGGTCCCCGTTCACCGGGGAGCTGTTTTTT.

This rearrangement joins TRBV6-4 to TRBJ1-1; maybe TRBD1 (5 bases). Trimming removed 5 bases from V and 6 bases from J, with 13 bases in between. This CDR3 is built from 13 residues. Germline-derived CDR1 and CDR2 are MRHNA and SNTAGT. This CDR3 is CASSSGLGAEAFF. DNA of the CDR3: TGTGCCAGCAGTAGCGGGCTAGGGGCTGAAGCTTTCTTT.

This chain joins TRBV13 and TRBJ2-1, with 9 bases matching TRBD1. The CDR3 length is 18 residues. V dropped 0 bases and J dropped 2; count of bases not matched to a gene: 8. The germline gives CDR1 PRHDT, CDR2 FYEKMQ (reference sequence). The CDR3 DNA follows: TGTGCCAGCAGCTTAGGGGGTCTAACAGGGGGCGCCTACAATGAGCAGTTCTTC. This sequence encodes CASSLGGLTGGAYNEQFF.

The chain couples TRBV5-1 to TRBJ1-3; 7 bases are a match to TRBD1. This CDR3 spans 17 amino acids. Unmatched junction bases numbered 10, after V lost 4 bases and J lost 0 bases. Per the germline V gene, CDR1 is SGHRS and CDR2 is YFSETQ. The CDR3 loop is CASSLEPTGSSGNTIYF. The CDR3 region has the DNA TGCGCCAGCAGCCTGGAACCGACAGGGAGCTCTGGAAACACCATATATTTT.

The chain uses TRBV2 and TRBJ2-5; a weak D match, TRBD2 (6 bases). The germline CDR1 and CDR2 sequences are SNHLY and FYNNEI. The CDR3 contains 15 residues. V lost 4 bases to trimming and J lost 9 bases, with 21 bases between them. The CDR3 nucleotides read TGTGCCAGCAGTGTAGGGCAGGGAGGAGCGAGGGCCCAGTACTTC. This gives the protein CASSVGQGGARAQYF.

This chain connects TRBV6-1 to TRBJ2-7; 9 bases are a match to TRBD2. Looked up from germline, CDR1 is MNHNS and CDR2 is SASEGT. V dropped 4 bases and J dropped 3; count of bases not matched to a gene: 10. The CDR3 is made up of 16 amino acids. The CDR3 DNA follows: TGTGCCAGCAGTGCAGCGGGGGGTACCCCAAACTACGAGCAGTACTTC. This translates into CASSAAGGTPNYEQYF.

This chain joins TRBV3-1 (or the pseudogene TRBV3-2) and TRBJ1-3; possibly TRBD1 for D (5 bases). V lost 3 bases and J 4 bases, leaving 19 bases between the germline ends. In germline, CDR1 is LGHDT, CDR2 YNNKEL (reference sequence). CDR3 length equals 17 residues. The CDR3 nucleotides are TGTGCCAGCAGCCAGGCCCCGCCCCAGGGTCCAGGAAACACCATATATTTT. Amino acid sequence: CASSQAPPQGPGNTIYF.

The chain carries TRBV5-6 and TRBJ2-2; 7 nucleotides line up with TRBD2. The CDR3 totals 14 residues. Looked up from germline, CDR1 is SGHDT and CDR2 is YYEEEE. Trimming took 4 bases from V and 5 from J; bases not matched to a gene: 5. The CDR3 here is CASSPGTTTGELFF. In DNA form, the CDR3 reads TGTGCCAGCAGCCCCGGGACTACAACCGGGGAGCTGTTTTTT.

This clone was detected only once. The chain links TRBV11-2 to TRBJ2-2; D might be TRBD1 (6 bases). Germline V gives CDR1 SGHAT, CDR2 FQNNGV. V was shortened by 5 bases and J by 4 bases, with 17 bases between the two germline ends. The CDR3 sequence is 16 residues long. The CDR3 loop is CASSHLPRGRTGELFF. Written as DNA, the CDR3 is TGTGCCAGCAGCCATTTGCCCAGGGGTCGCACCGGGGAGCTGTTTTTT.

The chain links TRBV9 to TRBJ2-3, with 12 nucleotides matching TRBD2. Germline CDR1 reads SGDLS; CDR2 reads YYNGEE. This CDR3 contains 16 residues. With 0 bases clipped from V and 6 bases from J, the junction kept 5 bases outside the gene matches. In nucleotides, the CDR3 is TGTGCCAGCAGCGTAGGTGCTAGCGGGGGGGCCGATACGCAGTATTTT. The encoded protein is CASSVGASGGADTQYF.

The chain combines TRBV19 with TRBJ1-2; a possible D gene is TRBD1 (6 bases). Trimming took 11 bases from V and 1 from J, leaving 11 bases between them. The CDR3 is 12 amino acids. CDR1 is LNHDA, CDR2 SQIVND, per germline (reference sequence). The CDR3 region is CAGGDGNYGYTF. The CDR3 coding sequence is TGTGCCGGGGGCGACGGTAACTATGGCTACACCTTC.

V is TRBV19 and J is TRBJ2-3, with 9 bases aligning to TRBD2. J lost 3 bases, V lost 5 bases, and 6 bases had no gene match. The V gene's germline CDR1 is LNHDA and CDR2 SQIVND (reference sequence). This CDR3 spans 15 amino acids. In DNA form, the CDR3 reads TGTGCCAGTAGTGGAGCGGGGGGCGGGACAGATACGCAGTATTTT. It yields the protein CASSGAGGGTDTQYF.

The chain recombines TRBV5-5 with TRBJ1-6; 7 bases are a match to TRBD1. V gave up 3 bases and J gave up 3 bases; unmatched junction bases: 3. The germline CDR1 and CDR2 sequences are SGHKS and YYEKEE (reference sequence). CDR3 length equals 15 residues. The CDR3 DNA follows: TGTGCCAGCAGCTCGACAGGGCTCTATAATTCACCCCTCCACTTT. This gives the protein CASSSTGLYNSPLHF.

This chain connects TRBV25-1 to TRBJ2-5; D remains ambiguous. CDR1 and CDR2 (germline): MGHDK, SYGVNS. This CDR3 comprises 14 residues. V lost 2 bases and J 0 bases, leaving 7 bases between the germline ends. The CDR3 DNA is TGTGCCAGCAGTGAACAGAGGTACCAAGAGACCCAGTACTTC. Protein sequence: CASSEQRYQETQYF.

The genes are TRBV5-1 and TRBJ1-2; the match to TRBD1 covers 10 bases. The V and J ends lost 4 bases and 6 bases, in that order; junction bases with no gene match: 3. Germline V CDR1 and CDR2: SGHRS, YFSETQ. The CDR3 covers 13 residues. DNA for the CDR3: TGCGCCAGCAGCCCGGGACAGGGGCATGGCTACACCTTC. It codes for CASSPGQGHGYTF.

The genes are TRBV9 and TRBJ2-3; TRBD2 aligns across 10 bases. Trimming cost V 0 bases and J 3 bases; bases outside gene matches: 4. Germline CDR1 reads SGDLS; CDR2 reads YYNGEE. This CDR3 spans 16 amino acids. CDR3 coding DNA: TGTGCCAGCAGCGTAGAAGCGGGGGGGCCGACAGATACGCAGTATTTT. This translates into CASSVEAGGPTDTQYF.

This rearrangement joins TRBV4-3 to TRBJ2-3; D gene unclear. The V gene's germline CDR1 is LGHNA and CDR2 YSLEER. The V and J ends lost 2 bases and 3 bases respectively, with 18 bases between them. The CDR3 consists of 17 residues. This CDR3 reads CASSQSRYTSATDTQYF. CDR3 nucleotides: TGCGCCAGCAGCCAATCTAGGTACACCTCGGCAACAGATACGCAGTATTTT.

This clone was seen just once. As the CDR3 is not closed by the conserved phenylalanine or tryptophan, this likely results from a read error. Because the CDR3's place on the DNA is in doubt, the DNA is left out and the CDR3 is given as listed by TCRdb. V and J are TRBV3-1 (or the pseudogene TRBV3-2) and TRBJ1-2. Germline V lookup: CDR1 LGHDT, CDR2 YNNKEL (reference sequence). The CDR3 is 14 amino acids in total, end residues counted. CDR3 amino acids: CASSQGSLGRVENL.

CDR3 amino acids: CASGRDTQYF. CDR3 nucleotides: TGTGCCAGCGGGAGGGATACGCAGTATTTT. V usage is TRBV27 and J usage is TRBJ2-3, with D possibly being TRBD2 (6 bases). This CDR3 has 10 amino acids. CDR1 and CDR2 from the germline V gene are MNHEY and SMNVEV (reference sequence). Trimming took 8 bases from V and 6 from J, leaving 6 bases between them.